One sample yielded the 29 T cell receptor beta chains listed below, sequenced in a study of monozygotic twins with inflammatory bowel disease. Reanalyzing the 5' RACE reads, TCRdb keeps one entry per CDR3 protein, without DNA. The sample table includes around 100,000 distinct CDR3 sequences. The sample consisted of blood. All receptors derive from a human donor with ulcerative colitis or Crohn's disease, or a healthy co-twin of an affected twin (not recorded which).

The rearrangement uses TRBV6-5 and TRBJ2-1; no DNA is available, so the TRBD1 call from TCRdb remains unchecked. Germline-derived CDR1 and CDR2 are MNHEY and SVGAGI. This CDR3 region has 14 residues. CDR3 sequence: CASSYSGASNEQFF.

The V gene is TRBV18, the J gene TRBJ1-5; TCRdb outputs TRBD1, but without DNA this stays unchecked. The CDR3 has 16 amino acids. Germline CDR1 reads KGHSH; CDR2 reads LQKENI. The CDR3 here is CASSPLDRGAHQPQHF.

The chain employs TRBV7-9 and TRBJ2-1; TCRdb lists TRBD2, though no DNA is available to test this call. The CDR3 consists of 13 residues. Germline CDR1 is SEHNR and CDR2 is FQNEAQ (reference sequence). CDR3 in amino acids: CATLAERPNEQFF.

CDR3 region: CSVEGGGLALPGELFF. V usage is TRBV29-1 and J usage is TRBJ2-2; absent DNA, TCRdb's TRBD2 call cannot be checked. The CDR3 runs 16 residues. Germline CDR1 reads SQVTM; CDR2 reads ANQGSEA.

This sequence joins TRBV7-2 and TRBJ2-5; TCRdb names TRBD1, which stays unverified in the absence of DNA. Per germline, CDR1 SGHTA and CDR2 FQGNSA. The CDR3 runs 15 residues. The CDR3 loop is CASSQNRGPQETQYF. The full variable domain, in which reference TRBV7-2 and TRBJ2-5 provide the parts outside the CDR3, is GAGVSQSPSNKVTEKGKDVELRCDPISGHTALYWYRQSLGQGLEFLIYFQGNSAPDKSGLPSDRFSAERTGGSVSTLTIQRTQQEDSAVYLCASSQNRGPQETQYFGPGTRLLVL.

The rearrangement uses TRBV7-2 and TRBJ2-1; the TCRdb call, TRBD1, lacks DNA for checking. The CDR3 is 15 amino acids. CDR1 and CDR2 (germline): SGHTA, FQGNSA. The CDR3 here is CASRLGWGGWNEQFF.

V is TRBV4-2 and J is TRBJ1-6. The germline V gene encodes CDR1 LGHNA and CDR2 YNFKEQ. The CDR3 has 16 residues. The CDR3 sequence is CASSQDLAGYNSPLHF.

The CDR3 is CASSLGGQRVYTF. V usage is TRBV5-1 and J usage is TRBJ1-2; the TCRdb D gene call, TRBD1, has no DNA to confirm it. The CDR3 runs to 13 residues. Per germline, CDR1 SGHRS and CDR2 YFSETQ.

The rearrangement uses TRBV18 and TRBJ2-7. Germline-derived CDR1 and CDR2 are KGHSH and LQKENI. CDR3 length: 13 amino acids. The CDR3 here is CASSGGWTYEQYF.

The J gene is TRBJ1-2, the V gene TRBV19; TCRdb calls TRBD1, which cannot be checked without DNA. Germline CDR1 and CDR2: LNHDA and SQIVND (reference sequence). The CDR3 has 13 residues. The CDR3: CASTPGPHYGYTF.

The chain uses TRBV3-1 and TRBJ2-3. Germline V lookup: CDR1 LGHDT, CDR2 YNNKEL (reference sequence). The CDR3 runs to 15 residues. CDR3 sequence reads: CASSLQAGLVDTQYF.

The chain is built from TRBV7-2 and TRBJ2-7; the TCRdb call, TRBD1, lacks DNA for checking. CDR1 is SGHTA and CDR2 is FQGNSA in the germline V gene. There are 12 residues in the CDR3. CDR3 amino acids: CASSFTWGEQYF.

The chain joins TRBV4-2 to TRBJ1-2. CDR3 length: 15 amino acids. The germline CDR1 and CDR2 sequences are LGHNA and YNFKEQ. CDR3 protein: CASSRAWRAEDGYTF.

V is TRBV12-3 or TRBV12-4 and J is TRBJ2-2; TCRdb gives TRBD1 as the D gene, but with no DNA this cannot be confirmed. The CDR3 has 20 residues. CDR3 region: CASSQYRAPVTLSNTGELFF.

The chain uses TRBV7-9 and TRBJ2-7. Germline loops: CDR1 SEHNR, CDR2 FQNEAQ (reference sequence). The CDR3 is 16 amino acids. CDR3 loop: CASSSHVDTSSYEQYF.

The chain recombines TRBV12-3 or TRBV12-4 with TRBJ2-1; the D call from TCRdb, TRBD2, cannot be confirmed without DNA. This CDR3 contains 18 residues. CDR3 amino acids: CASSLPFGTSGGGNEQFF.

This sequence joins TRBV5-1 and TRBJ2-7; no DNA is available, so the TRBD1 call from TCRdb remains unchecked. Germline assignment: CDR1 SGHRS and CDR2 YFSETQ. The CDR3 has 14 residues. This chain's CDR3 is CASSGLGASYEQYF.

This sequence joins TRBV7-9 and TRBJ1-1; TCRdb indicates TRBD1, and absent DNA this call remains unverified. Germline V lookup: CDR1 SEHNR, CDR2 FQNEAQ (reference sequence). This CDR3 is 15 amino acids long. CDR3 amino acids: CASSLRTGGTAEAFF.

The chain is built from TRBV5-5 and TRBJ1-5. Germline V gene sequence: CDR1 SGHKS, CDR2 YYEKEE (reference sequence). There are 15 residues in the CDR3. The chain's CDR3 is CASSFDTVRNQPQHF.

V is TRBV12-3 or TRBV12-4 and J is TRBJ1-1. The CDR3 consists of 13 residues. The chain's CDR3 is CASSWATNTEAFF.

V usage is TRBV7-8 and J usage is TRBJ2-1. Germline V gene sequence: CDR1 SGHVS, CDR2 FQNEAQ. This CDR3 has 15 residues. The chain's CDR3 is CASREPTTFTNEQFF.

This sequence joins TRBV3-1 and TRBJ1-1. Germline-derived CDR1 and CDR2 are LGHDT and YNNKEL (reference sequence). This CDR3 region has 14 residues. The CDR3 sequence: CASSRVGTNTEAFF.

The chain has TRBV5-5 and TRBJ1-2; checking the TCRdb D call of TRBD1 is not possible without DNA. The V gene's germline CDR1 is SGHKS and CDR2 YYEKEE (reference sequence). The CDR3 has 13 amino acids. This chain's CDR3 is CASSIQGSRGYTF.

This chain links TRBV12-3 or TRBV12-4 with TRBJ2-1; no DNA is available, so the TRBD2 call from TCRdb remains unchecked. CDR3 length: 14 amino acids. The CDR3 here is CASKGEGRRNEQFF.

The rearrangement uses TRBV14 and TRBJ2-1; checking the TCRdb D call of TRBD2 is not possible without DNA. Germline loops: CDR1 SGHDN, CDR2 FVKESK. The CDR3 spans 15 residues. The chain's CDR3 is CASSQVAGSYNEQFF.

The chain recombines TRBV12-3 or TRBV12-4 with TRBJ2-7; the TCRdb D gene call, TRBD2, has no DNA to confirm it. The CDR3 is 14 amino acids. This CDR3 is CASTAEGRLYEQYF.

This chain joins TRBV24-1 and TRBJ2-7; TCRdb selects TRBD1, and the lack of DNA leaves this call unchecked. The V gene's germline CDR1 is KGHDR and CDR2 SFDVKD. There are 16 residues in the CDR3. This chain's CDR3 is CATSEAPGTGAYEQYF.

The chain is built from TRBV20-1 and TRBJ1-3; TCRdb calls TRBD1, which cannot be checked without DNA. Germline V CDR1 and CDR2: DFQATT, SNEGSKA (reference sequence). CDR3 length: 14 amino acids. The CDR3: CSARAFPGRNTIYF.

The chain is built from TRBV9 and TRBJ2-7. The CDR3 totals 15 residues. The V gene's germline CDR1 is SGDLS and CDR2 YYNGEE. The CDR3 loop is CASSVAPQESYEQYF.